The 21 T cell receptor beta chains below all came from one sample that was sequenced in a study of OX40 agonist ivuxolimab in advanced cancers. TCRdb keeps only in-frame clones here, not all; method: immunoSEQ multiplex PCR. The sample has more than 15,000 clones; around 90% are singletons. This specimen consisted of CD4+ or CD8+ T cells sorted from blood, obtained in a trial of the OX40 agonist ivuxolimab. The receptors here all came from an adult with an advanced solid tumor such as melanoma, head and neck, liver or kidney cancer.

This clone has more than one count but fewer than ten. The CDR3, as DNA: TGTGCCAGCAGTTACTCGTTGGTAGGGGGGACCGAGCAGTACTTC. Translating it yields CASSYSLVGGTEQYF. The chain joins TRBV6-5 to TRBJ2-7; the D gene could be TRBD1 or TRBD2 (6 bases each). The germline gives CDR1 MNHEY, CDR2 SVGAGI. The CDR3 contains 15 residues. The ends were cut back, 0 bases at V and 6 bases at J, with 15 bases in the middle.

The CDR3 sequence is CASSQVVRAYEQYF. The DNA of the CDR3 is TGTGCCAGCAGCCAAGTTGTCAGGGCCTACGAGCAGTACTTC. The V and J genes are TRBV4-2 and TRBJ2-7, with a possible D match to TRBD1 (5 bases). The germline V and J ends were trimmed by 1 base and 2 bases, with 9 bases remaining between them. The CDR3 is 14 amino acids. The germline V gene has CDR1 LGHNA and CDR2 YNFKEQ.

The chain uses TRBV12-5 and TRBJ2-3; D gene ambiguous. The CDR3 length is 15 residues. Trimming shortened V by 1 base and J by 1 base, and 9 bases separated the two germline ends. Germline CDR1 is LGHNT and CDR2 is FRNRAP. CDR3: CASGLADGGTDTQYF. The CDR3 nucleotides read TGTGCTAGTGGTTTGGCCGACGGAGGCACAGATACGCAGTATTTT.

This clone was detected only a few times. This chain uses TRBV6-4 with TRBJ2-1; 7 bases align to TRBD1. The CDR3 consists of 15 residues. Germline V gene lookup returns CDR1 MRHNA and CDR2 SNTAGT. V gave up 3 bases and J gave up 1 base; unmatched junction bases: 3. The CDR3 sequence: CASSEGGESYNEQFF. CDR3 DNA sequence: TGTGCCAGCAGTGAAGGGGGCGAGTCCTACAATGAGCAGTTCTTC.

This clone was detected only a few times. This chain connects TRBV30 to TRBJ1-1, with D possibly being TRBD1 (6 bases). V was clipped by 4 bases and J by 7 bases, with 16 bases between them. The CDR3 runs to 13 residues. Germline CDR1 GTSNPN, CDR2 SVGIG (reference sequence). Here the CDR3 DNA reads TGTGCCTGGACCACCTGGGGGGGCAGTGAAGCTTTCTTT. Amino acid sequence: CAWTTWGGSEAFF. The whole variable domain, filled in from reference TRBV30 and TRBJ1-1, reads SQTIHQWPATLVQPVGSPLSLECTVEGTSNPNLYWYRQAAGRGLQLLFYSVGIGQISSEVPQNLSASRPQDRQFILSSKKLLLSDSGFYLCAWTTWGGSEAFFGQGTRLTVV.

Only a few counts were recorded for this clone. The V and J genes are TRBV5-1 and TRBJ2-1; 7 bases agree with TRBD2. This CDR3 has 14 residues. Germline trimming cut 1 base from V and 4 bases from J; bases unmatched to any gene: 2. CDR1 and CDR2 from the germline V gene are SGHRS and YFSETQ. CDR3 sequence (DNA): TGCGCCAGCAGCTTGCGGGGGGATTACAATGAGCAGTTCTTC. This codes for CASSLRGDYNEQFF.

This chain links TRBV4-3 with TRBJ1-1; the D is unclear. Germline V CDR1 and CDR2: LGHNA, YSLEER. V gave up 0 bases and J gave up 0 bases, with 8 bases separating them. The CDR3 contains 15 residues. This chain's CDR3 is CASSQDLQLNTEAFF. The CDR3, as DNA: TGCGCCAGCAGCCAAGATCTACAGTTGAACACTGAAGCTTTCTTT.

The chain couples TRBV9 to TRBJ2-7, with D perhaps matching TRBD2 (5 bases). This CDR3 is 13 amino acids long. V was clipped by 3 bases and J by 0 bases, with 7 bases between them. Germline-derived CDR1 and CDR2 are SGDLS and YYNGEE. CDR3 DNA sequence: TGTGCCAGCAGCGGAGGGAACTCCTACGAGCAGTACTTC. Amino acids: CASSGGNSYEQYF. The full variable domain, rest sourced from reference TRBV9 and TRBJ2-7, is DSGVTQTPKHLITATGQRVTLRCSPRSGDLSVYWYQQSLDQGLQFLIQYYNGEERAKGNILERFSAQQFPDLHSELNLSSLELGDSALYFCASSGGNSYEQYFGPGTRLTVT.

The chain couples TRBV29-1 to TRBJ2-7; the D gene is possibly TRBD1 (5 bases). The CDR3 extends over 14 amino acids. The V end lost 7 bases, the J end lost 1 base, and 17 bases lay between the germline ends. Germline loops: CDR1 SQVTM, CDR2 ANQGSEA. The CDR3 is CSAVPITGSYEQYF. The CDR3 nucleotides read TGCAGCGCCGTACCAATTACAGGTTCCTACGAGCAGTACTTC.

This chain joins TRBV5-6 and TRBJ2-7; no firm D call. CDR1 and CDR2 from the germline V gene are SGHDT and YYEEEE. Trimming cost V 4 bases and J 2 bases, with 10 bases left between them. The CDR3 consists of 13 residues. CDR3 nucleotide sequence: TGTGCCAGCAGCCGCATGAACGCCTACGAGCAGTACTTC. This sequence encodes CASSRMNAYEQYF. Based on the CDR3 plus reference TRBV5-6 and TRBJ2-7, the full variable domain is DAGVTQSPTHLIKTRGQQVTLRCSPKSGHDTVSWYQQALGQGPQFIFQYYEEEERQRGNFPDRFSGHQFPNYSSELNVNALLLGDSALYLCASSRMNAYEQYFGPGTRLTVT.

The V gene is TRBV27, the J gene TRBJ2-6; D not certain. V was clipped by 2 bases and J by 1 base, with 3 bases between them. CDR1 MNHEY and CDR2 SMNVEV come from the germline V gene (reference sequence). CDR3 length equals 14 residues. CDR3 nucleotides: TGTGCCAGCAGTTTAGGGTCTGGGGCCAACGTCCTGACTTTC. Protein product: CASSLGSGANVLTF. The variable domain in full, with the rest retrieved from reference TRBV27 and TRBJ2-6, is EAQVTQNPRYLITVTGKKLTVTCSQNMNHEYMSWYRQDPGLGLRQIYYSMNVEVTDKGDVPEGYKVSRKEKRNFPLILESPSPNQTSLYFCASSLGSGANVLTFGAGSRLTVL.

The rearrangement uses TRBV27 and TRBJ2-2, with a weak D call TRBD1 (6 bases). V lost 0 bases and J 5 bases, leaving 16 bases between the germline ends. CDR1 is MNHEY and CDR2 is SMNVEV in the germline V gene (reference sequence). The CDR3 extends over 17 amino acids. The CDR3 region has the DNA TGTGCCAGCAGTTTATCCCCTATCGGACAGCTAACCGGGGAGCTGTTTTTT. Residues: CASSLSPIGQLTGELFF.

This rearrangement joins TRBV29-1 to TRBJ1-2, with no clear D. This CDR3 region has 14 residues. Trimming removed 1 base from V and 5 bases from J, with 14 bases in between. Germline CDR1 SQVTM, CDR2 ANQGSEA. CDR3 nucleotides: TGCAGCGTTGAAGTGATCGGAACCCATTATGGCTACACCTTC. Translating it yields CSVEVIGTHYGYTF.

The genes are TRBV30 and TRBJ1-1; D gene uncertain. The V end lost 3 bases, the J end lost 1 base, and 6 bases lay between the germline ends. CDR1 and CDR2 from the germline V gene are GTSNPN and SVGIG (reference sequence). The CDR3 runs 12 residues. As DNA, the CDR3 is TGTGCCTGGAGAAGAGAGAACACTGAAGCTTTCTTT. As protein: CAWRRENTEAFF.

The J gene is TRBJ2-3, the V gene TRBV7-6; D unclear. V shed 5 bases and J shed 3 bases, with 15 bases lying between them. The CDR3 has 15 amino acids. CDR1 is SGHVS and CDR2 is FNYEAQ in the germline V gene. CDR3 nucleotides: TGTGCCAGCAGCCACCCTACTTTAGGGACAGATACGCAGTATTTT. Translating it yields CASSHPTLGTDTQYF.

The CDR3 DNA is TGTGCCAGCAGCTTAGGACAGGGGGATCAGCCCCAGCATTTT. Protein: CASSLGQGDQPQHF. The V gene is TRBV7-9, the J gene TRBJ1-5; 9 nucleotides agree with TRBD1. The CDR3 has 14 residues. J gave up 5 bases and V 1 base, and 0 bases lay outside the gene matches. Per the germline V gene, CDR1 is SEHNR and CDR2 is FQNEAQ (reference sequence).

This chain links TRBV27 with TRBJ2-3; 10 nucleotides agree with TRBD1. The length of the CDR3 is 15 residues. V shed 10 bases and J 2 bases; nucleotides not matched to a gene: 9. Looked up from germline, CDR1 is MNHEY and CDR2 is SMNVEV (reference sequence). The CDR3 DNA sequence: TGTGCCAACCCGCCCGGGACAGGGGTCACAGATACGCAGTATTTT. This sequence encodes CANPPGTGVTDTQYF.

The chain is built from TRBV6-6 and TRBJ1-4, with a possible D match to TRBD1 (6 bases). This CDR3 comprises 15 residues. With 5 bases removed from V and 8 bases from J, the gap between germline ends came to 18 bases. Looked up from germline, CDR1 is MNHNY and CDR2 is SVGAGI (reference sequence). CDR3 residues: CASSHQGPRWEKLFF. In DNA form, the CDR3 reads TGTGCCAGCAGTCACCAGGGGCCACGGTGGGAAAAACTGTTTTTT.

This sequence joins TRBV2 and TRBJ2-3; 7 bases agree with TRBD1. CDR3 length equals 15 residues. CDR1 and CDR2 (germline): SNHLY, FYNNEI. J was trimmed by 2 bases and V by 5 bases; bases with no gene match: 7. The CDR3 region is CASSFRTGYTDTQYF. The CDR3 nucleotides are TGTGCCAGCAGTTTTAGGACAGGATACACAGATACGCAGTATTTT.

V usage is TRBV10-2 and J usage is TRBJ2-1, with unresolved D. There are 14 residues in the CDR3. Per germline, CDR1 WSHSY and CDR2 SAAADI. Trimming took 3 bases from V and 7 from J, leaving 13 bases between them. The CDR3 sequence: CASSDRTGVNEQFF. The CDR3 DNA is TGCGCCAGCAGTGACAGGACGGGCGTGAATGAGCAGTTCTTC.

The chain has TRBV2 and TRBJ2-7; D ambiguous. Germline-derived CDR1 and CDR2 are SNHLY and FYNNEI. The CDR3 runs to 12 residues. The V end was cut by 7 bases, the J end by 6 bases, with 13 bases between. The CDR3 coding sequence is TGTGCCAGCAAAGGCAGTCTTCTCGAGCAGTACTTC. Amino acid sequence: CASKGSLLEQYF. Together with reference TRBV2 and TRBJ2-7, the CDR3 gives the full variable domain: EPEVTQTPSHQVTQMGQEVILRCVPISNHLYFYWYRQILGQKVEFLVSFYNNEISEKSEIFDDQFSVERPDGSNFTLKIRSTKLEDSAMYFCASKGSLLEQYFGPGTRLTVT.